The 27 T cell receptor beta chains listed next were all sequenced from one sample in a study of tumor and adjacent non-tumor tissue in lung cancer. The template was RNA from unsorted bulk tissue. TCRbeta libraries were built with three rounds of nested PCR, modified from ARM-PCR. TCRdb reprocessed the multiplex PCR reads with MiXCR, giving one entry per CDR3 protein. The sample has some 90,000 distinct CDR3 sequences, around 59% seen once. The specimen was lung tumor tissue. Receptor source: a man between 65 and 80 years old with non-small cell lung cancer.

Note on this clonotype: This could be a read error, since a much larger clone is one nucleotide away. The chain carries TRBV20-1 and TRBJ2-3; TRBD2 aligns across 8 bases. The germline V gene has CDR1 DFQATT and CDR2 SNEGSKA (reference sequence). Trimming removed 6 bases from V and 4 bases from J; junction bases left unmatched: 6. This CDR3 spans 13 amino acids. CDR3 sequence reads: CSASGGRSDTQYF. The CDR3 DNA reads TGCAGTGCATCTGGCGGGAGGTCAGATACGCAGTATTTT.

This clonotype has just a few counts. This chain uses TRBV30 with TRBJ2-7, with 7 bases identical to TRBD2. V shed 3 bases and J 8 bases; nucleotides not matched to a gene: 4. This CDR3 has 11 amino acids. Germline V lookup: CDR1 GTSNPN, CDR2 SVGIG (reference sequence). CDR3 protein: CAWRAGPKQYF. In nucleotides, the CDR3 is TGTGCCTGGAGAGCGGGACCTAAGCAGTACTTC.

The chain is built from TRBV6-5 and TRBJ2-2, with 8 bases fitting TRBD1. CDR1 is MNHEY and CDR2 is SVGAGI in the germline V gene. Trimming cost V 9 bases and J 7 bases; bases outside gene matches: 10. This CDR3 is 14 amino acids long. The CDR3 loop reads CASTGQGAVGELFF. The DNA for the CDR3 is TGTGCCAGTACGGGGCAGGGGGCCGTCGGGGAGCTGTTTTTT.

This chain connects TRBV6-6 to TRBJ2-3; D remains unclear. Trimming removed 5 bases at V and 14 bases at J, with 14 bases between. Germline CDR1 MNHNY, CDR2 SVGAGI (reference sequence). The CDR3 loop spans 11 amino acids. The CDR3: CASSHGLERYF. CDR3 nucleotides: TGTGCCAGCAGTCACGGCCTAGAGCGGTATTTT.

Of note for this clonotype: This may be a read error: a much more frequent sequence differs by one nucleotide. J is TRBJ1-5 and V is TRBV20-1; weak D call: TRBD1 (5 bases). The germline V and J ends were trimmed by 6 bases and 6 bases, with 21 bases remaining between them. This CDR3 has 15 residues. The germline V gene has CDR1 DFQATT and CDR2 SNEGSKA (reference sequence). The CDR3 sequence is CSAGLDGGWRQPQHF. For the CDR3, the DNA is TGCAGTGCCGGTCTCGACGGGGGGTGGCGTCAGCCCCAGCATTTT.

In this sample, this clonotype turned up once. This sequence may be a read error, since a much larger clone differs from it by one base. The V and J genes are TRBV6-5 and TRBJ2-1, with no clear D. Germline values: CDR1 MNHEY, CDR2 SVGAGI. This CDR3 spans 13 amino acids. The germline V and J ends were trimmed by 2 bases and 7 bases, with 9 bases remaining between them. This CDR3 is CASSYPPENEQFF. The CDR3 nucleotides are TGTGCCAGCAGTTACCCTCCGGAGAATGAGCAGTTCTTC.

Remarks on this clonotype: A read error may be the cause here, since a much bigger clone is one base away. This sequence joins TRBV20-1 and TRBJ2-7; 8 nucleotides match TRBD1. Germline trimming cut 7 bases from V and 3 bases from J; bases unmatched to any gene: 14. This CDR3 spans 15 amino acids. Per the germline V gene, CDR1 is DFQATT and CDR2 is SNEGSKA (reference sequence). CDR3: CSVGPRDRNLYEQYF. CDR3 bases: TGCAGTGTGGGGCCTCGGGACAGGAACCTCTACGAGCAGTACTTC.

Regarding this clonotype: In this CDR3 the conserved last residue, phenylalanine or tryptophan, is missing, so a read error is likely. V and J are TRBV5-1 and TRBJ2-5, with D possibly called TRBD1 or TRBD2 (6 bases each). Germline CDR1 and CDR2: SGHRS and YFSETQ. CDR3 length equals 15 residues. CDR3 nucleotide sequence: TGCGCCTGCAGAATGGGGGGCTATTTGTCAGAGACCCAGTACTTG. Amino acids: CACRMGGYLSETQYL.

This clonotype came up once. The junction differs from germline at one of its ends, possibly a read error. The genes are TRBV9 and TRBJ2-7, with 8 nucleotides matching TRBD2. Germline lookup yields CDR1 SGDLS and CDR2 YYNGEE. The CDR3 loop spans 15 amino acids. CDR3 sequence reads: CANSGGTRGAYEQYF. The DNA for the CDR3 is TGTGCCAACAGCGGAGGGACTAGAGGAGCCTACGAGCAGTACTTC.

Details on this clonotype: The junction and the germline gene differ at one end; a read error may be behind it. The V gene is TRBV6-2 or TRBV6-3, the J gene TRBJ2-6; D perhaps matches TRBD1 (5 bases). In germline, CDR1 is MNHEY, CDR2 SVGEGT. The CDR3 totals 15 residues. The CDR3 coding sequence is TGTGCCAGCAGCCGAGAAGCTTCTGGGGCCAACGTCATGACTTTC. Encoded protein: CASSREASGANVMTF.

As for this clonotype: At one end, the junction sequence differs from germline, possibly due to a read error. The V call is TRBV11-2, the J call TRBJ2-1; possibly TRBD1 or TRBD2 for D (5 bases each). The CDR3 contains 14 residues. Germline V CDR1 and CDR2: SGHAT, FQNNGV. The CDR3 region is CTSSYGASYNEQFF. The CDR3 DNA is TGTACCAGCAGCTACGGGGCTTCTTACAATGAGCAGTTCTTC. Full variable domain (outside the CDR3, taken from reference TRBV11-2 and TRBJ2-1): EAGVAQSPRYKIIEKRQSVAFWCNPISGHATLYWYQQILGQGPKLLIQFQNNGVVDDSQLPKDRFSAERLKGVDSTLKIQPAKLEDSAVYLCTSSYGASYNEQFFGPGTRLTVL.

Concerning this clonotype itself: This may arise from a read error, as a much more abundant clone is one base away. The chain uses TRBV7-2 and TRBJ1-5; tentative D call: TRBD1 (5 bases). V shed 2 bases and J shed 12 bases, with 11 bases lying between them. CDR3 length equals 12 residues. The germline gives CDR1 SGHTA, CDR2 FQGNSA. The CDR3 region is CASSLTSGHQHF. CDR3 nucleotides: TGTGCCAGCAGCTTAACATCAGGGCACCAGCATTTT.

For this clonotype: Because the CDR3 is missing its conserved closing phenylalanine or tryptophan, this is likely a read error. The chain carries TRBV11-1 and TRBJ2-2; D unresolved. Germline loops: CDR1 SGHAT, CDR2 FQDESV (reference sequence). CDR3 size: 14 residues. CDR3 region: CATSLTANTGELFI. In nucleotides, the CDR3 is TGTGCTACCTCCTTGACGGCGAACACCGGGGAGCTGTTTATT.

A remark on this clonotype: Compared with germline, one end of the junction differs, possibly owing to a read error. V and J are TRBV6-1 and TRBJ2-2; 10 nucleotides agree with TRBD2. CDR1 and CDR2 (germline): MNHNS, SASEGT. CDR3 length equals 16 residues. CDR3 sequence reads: CVSSEGSGGPTGGLFF. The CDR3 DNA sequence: TGTGTCAGCAGTGAAGGTAGCGGGGGGCCCACCGGGGGGCTGTTTTTT.

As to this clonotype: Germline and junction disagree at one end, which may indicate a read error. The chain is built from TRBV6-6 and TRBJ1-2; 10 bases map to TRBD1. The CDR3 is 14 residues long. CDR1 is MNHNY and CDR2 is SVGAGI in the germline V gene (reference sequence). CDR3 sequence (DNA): TGTACCAGCGTCGGACAGGGGGGTAACTATGGCTACACCTTC. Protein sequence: CTSVGQGGNYGYTF.

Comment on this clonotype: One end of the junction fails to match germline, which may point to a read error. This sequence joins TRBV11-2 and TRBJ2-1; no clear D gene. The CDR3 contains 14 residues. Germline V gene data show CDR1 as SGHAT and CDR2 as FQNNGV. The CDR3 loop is CASSLVRLINEQFF. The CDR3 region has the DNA TGTGCCAGCAGCTTAGTGAGGTTGATCAATGAACAGTTCTTC.

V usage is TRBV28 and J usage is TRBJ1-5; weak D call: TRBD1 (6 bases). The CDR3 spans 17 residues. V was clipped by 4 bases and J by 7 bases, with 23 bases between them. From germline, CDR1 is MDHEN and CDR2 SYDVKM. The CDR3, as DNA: TGTGCCAGCAGTTCCACCGAGGCAGGGGAGGTATCACAGCCCCAGCATTTT. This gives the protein CASSSTEAGEVSQPQHF.

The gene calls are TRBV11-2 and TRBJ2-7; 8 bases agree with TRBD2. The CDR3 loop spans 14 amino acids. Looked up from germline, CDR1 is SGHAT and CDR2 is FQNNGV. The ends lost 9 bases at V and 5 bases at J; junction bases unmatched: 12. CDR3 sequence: CASTSERGPNEQYF. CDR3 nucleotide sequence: TGTGCCAGTACCTCCGAGCGGGGGCCCAACGAGCAGTACTTC.

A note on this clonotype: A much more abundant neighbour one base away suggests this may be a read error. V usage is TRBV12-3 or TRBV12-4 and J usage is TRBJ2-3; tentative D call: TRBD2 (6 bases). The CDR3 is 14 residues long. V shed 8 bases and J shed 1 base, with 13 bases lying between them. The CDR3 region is CASGGATGTDTQYF. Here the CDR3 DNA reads TGTGCCAGCGGAGGGGCGACGGGCACAGATACGCAGTATTTT.

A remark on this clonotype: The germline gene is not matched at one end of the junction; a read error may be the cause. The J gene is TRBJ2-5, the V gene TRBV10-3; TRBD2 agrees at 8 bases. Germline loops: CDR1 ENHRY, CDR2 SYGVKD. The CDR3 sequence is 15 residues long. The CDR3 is CAISAPTGGPHTQYF. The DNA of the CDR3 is TGCGCCATCAGTGCCCCAACGGGAGGGCCTCATACCCAGTACTTC.

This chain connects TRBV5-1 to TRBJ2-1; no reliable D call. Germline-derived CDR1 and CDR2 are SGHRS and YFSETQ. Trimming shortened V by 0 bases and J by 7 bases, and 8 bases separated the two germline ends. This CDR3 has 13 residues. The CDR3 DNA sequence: TGCGCCAGCAGCTTGGACATTTTGAATGAGCAGTTCTTC. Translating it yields CASSLDILNEQFF.

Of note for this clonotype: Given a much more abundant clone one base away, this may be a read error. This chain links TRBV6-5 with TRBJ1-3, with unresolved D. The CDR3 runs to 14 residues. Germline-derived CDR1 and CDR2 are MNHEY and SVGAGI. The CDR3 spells CVSKPGFSGNTIYF. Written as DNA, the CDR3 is TGTGTCAGCAAGCCAGGATTCTCTGGAAACACCATATATTTT.

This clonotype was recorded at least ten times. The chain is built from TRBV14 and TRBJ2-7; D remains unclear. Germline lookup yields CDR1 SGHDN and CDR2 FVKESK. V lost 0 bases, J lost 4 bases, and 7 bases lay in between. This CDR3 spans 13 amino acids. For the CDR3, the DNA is TGTGCCAGCAGCCAAGATCTGAGATACGAGCAGTACTTC. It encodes CASSQDLRYEQYF.

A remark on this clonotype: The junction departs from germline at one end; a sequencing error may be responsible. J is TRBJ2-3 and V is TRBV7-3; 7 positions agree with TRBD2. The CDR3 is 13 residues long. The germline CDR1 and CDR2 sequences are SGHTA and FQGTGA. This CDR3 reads CASSYREADTHYF. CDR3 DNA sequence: TGTGCCAGCAGCTACCGGGAGGCAGATACGCACTATTTT.

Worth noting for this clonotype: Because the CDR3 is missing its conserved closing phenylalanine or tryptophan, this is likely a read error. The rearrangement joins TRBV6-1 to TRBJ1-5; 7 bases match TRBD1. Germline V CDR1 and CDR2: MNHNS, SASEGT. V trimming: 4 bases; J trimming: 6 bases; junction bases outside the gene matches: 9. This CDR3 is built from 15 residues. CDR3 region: CASSANRGDAQPQHY. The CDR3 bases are TGTGCCAGCAGTGCGAACAGGGGTGACGCTCAGCCCCAGCATTAT.

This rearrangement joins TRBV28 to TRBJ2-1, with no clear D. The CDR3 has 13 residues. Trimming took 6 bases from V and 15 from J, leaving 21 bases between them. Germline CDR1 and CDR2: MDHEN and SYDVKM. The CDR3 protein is CASRPKLYNELFF. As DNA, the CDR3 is TGTGCCAGCAGACCAAAGCTCTACAATGAGTTGTTCTTC.

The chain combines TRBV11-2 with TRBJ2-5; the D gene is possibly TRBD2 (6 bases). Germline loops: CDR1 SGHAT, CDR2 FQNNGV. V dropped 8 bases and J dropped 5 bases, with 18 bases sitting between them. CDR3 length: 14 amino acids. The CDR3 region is CASARRLGLETQYF. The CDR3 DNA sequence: TGTGCCAGCGCCCGCAGACTAGGGCTGGAGACCCAGTACTTC.